Shown below are 18 T cell receptor beta chains from a single sample sequenced in a study of T cell responses to AZD1222 COVID-19 vaccine. Generated by immunoSEQ multiplex PCR, the TCRdb table keeps only in-frame clones and is missing some. Among 120,000 or so clones listed, more than 85% were seen once. The sample was peripheral blood, taken on day 0 of MenACWY control vaccination. The receptor source for this set is an adult in good health.

This chain links TRBV19 with TRBJ1-2; D is possibly TRBD1 (5 bases). V lost 6 bases to trimming and J lost 5 bases, with 13 bases between them. Germline V gene data show CDR1 as LNHDA and CDR2 as SQIVND (reference sequence). CDR3 size: 13 residues. CDR3 region: CASRSGTEYGYTF. The CDR3 bases are TGTGCCAGTAGATCCGGGACGGAATATGGCTACACCTTC.

V is TRBV7-2 and J is TRBJ2-2; D gene ambiguous. The CDR3 totals 13 residues. Germline-derived CDR1 and CDR2 are SGHTA and FQGNSA. Between the trimmed V and J ends, which lost 3 bases and 10 bases, there was a span of 12 bases. CDR3 coding DNA: TGTGCCAGCAGCTTTGCCGCCCGCGTGGAGCTGTTTTTT. This translates into CASSFAARVELFF.

The CDR3 region is CASSVGSTDTQYF. CDR3 sequence (DNA): TGTGCCAGCAGCGTCGGATCCACAGATACGCAGTATTTT. The chain has TRBV5-4 and TRBJ2-3; D is unclear. Germline V lookup: CDR1 SGHNT, CDR2 YYREEE (reference sequence). Trimming removed 4 bases from V and 2 bases from J, with 8 bases in between. The CDR3 totals 13 residues.

The chain uses TRBV29-1 and TRBJ2-5; D possibly corresponds to TRBD1 (6 bases). V was pared by 8 bases and J by 2 bases, with 12 bases between. This CDR3 has 12 residues. Germline V lookup: CDR1 SQVTM, CDR2 ANQGSEA. Written as DNA, the CDR3 is TGCAGCATAGACAGGTTACAAGAGACCCAGTACTTC. Translating it yields CSIDRLQETQYF.

The rearrangement uses TRBV19 and TRBJ2-6; the D is unclear. V was clipped by 0 bases and J by 0 bases, with 18 bases between them. CDR1 and CDR2 from the germline V gene are LNHDA and SQIVND (reference sequence). The CDR3 contains 20 residues. The CDR3: CASSIDPPLGRLSGANVLTF. CDR3 DNA: TGTGCCAGTAGTATAGATCCCCCTCTCGGCCGACTCTCTGGGGCCAACGTCCTGACTTTC.

V and J are TRBV19 and TRBJ1-5; possibly TRBD1 for D (6 bases). Trimming removed 4 bases at V and 0 bases at J, with 10 bases between. This CDR3 has 15 residues. Per germline, CDR1 LNHDA and CDR2 SQIVND (reference sequence). CDR3: CASSSGTPSNQPQHF. The CDR3 DNA follows: TGTGCCAGTAGTAGTGGGACACCTAGCAATCAGCCCCAGCATTTT.

The chain joins TRBV7-2 to TRBJ2-7; D is uncertain. CDR1 SGHTA and CDR2 FQGNSA come from the germline V gene. This CDR3 contains 15 residues. Trimming left V 5 bases short and J 12 bases short, with 26 bases between. The CDR3 coding sequence is TGTGCCAGCAGCCCGGATATCACGGACGCCGGACGCGTGTACTTC. Encoded protein: CASSPDITDAGRVYF.

This chain connects TRBV5-1 to TRBJ2-6; TRBD1 is a possible D gene (6 bases). This CDR3 region has 15 residues. CDR1 is SGHRS and CDR2 is YFSETQ in the germline V gene. Trimming cost V 3 bases and J 1 base, with 8 bases left between them. The CDR3 protein is CASSYGQSGANVLTF. The CDR3 DNA is TGCGCCAGCAGCTACGGACAGTCTGGGGCCAACGTCCTGACTTTC. The complete variable domain, with remaining parts taken from reference TRBV5-1 and TRBJ2-6, reads KAGVTQTPRYLIKTRGQQVTLSCSPISGHRSVSWYQQTPGQGLQFLFEYFSETQRNKGNFPGRFSGRQFSNSRSEMNVSTLELGDSALYLCASSYGQSGANVLTFGAGSRLTVL.

V and J are TRBV30 and TRBJ1-3; 7 bases are a match to TRBD1. V was clipped by 7 bases and J by 1 base; unmatched bases: 7. Germline-derived CDR1 and CDR2 are GTSNPN and SVGIG (reference sequence). The CDR3 loop spans 14 amino acids. The chain's CDR3 is CALLRGRSGNTIYF. The DNA for the CDR3 is TGTGCCTTGCTGAGGGGGCGATCTGGAAACACCATATATTTT.

V and J are TRBV4-3 and TRBJ2-3; 8 positions agree with TRBD2. There are 18 residues in the CDR3. Germline CDR1 is LGHNA and CDR2 is YSLEER. J gave up 0 bases and V 0 bases, and 8 bases lay outside the gene matches. The CDR3 spells CASSQDMVAGTSTDTQYF. The CDR3 nucleotides read TGCGCCAGCAGCCAAGATATGGTAGCGGGAACTAGCACAGATACGCAGTATTTT.

V is TRBV28 and J is TRBJ1-1; D call uncertain. The CDR3 is made up of 14 amino acids. With 4 bases removed from V and 0 bases from J, the gap between germline ends came to 9 bases. Germline V lookup: CDR1 MDHEN, CDR2 SYDVKM. The CDR3 coding sequence is TGTGCCAGCAGTTACACTACAGTGAACACTGAAGCTTTCTTT. Protein product: CASSYTTVNTEAFF.

The rearrangement joins TRBV11-3 to TRBJ2-7; 11 positions agree with TRBD1. Germline V CDR1 and CDR2: SGHNT, YENEEA. The CDR3 contains 16 residues. V trimming: 1 base; J trimming: 3 bases; junction bases outside the gene matches: 5. Here the CDR3 reads CASSLGEGTGGYEQYF. CDR3 coding DNA: TGTGCCAGCAGCTTAGGCGAGGGGACAGGGGGCTACGAGCAGTACTTC.

The chain links TRBV4-2 to TRBJ2-5, with D possibly being TRBD1 (6 bases). Between the trimmed V and J ends, which lost 4 bases and 0 bases, there was a span of 9 bases. The CDR3 spans 14 residues. Per the germline V gene, CDR1 is LGHNA and CDR2 is YNFKEQ. CDR3 sequence (DNA): TGTGCCAGCAGCCCAGGACAGAACCAAGAGACCCAGTACTTC. This translates into CASSPGQNQETQYF.

As for this clone: Compared with germline, one end of the junction differs, possibly owing to a read error. The chain employs TRBV10-2 and TRBJ1-2, with D uncertain. The CDR3 totals 14 residues. In germline, CDR1 is WSHSY, CDR2 SAAADI. The CDR3 protein is CASSESWTASVKPF. The CDR3 DNA reads TGCGCCAGCAGTGAGTCGTGGACGGCATCTGTTAAACCCTTC.

The chain uses TRBV18 and TRBJ1-2; D unclear. Trimming cost V 1 base and J 4 bases, with 7 bases left between them. Germline CDR1 and CDR2: KGHSH and LQKENI. The CDR3 runs 13 residues. CDR3 residues: CASSPQKTYGYTF. CDR3 nucleotides: TGTGCCAGCTCACCACAGAAGACCTATGGCTACACCTTC.

This rearrangement joins TRBV27 to TRBJ1-6; D might be TRBD1 (6 bases). CDR1 and CDR2 (germline): MNHEY, SMNVEV (reference sequence). Trimming shortened V by 3 bases and J by 9 bases, and 21 bases separated the two germline ends. The CDR3 is made up of 17 amino acids. The CDR3 reads CASSLSGLAQGGSPLHF. The CDR3 nucleotides read TGTGCCAGCAGTTTGTCAGGTTTGGCGCAAGGGGGTTCACCCCTCCACTTT.

The V and J genes are TRBV11-3 and TRBJ2-1; D uncertain. This CDR3 is built from 17 residues. Trimming stripped 1 base from V and 0 bases from J, with 13 bases between. Germline loops: CDR1 SGHNT, CDR2 YENEEA. CDR3 bases: TGTGCCAGCAGCTTAGGGGCGACCCTCAGCTCCTACAATGAGCAGTTCTTC. Its translation: CASSLGATLSSYNEQFF.

The chain recombines TRBV19 with TRBJ2-2; tentative D call: TRBD1 (5 bases). The CDR3 is made up of 13 amino acids. Germline CDR1 is LNHDA and CDR2 is SQIVND (reference sequence). Trimming pared 3 bases from V and 8 bases from J, leaving 10 bases between. The CDR3 here is CASSIGRQGELFF. In DNA form, the CDR3 reads TGTGCCAGTAGTATCGGTCGACAGGGGGAGCTGTTTTTT.